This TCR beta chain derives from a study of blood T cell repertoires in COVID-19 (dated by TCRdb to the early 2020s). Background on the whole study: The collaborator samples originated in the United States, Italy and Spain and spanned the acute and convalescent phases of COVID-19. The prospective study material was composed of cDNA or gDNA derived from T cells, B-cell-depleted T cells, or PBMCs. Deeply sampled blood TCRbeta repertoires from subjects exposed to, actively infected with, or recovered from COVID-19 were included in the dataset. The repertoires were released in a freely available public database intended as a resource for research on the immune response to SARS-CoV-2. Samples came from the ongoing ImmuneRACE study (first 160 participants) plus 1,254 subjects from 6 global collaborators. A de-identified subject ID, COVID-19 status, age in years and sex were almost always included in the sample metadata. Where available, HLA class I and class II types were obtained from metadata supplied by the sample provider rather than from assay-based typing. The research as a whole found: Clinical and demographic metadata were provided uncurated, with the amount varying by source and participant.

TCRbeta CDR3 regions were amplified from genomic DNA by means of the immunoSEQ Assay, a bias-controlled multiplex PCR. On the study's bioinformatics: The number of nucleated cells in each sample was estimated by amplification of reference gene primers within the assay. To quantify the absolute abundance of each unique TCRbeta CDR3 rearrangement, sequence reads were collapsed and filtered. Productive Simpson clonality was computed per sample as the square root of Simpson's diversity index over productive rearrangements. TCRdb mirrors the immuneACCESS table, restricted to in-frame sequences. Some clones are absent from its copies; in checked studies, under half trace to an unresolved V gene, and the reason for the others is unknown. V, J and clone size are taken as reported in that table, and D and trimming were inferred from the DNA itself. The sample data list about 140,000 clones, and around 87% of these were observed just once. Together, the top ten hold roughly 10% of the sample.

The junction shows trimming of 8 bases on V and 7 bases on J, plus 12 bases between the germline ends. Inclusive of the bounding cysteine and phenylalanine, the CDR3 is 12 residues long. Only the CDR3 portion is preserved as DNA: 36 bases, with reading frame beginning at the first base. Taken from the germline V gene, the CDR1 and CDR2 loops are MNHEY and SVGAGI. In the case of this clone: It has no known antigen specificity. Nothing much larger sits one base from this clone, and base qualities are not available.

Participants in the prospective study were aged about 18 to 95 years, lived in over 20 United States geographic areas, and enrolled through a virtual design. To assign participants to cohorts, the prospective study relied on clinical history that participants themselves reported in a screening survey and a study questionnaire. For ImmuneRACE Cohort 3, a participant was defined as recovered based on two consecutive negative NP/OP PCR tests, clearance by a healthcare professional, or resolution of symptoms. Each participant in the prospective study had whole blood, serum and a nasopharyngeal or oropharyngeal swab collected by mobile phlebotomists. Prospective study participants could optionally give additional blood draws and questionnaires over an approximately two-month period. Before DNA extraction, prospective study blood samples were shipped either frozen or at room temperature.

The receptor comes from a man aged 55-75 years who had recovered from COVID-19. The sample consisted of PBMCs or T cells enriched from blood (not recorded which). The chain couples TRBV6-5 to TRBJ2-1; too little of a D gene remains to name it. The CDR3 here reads CASLSLGNEQFF. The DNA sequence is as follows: TGTGCCAGCCTATCCCTCGGGAATGAGCAGTTCTTC.